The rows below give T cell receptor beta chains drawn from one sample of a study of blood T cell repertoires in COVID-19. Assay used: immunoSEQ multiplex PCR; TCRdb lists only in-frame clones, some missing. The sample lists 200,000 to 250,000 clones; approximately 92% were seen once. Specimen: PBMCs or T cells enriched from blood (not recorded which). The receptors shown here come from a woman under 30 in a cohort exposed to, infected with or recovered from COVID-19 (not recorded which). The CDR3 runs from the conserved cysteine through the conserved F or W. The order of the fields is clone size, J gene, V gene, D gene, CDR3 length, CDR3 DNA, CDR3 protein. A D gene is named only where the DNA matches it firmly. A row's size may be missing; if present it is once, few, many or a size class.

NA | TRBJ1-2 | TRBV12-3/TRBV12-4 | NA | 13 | TGTGCCAGCAGCAACCGGGACACAGGGGGCTACACCTTC | CASSNRDTGGYTF
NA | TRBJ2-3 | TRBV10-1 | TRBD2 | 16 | TGCGCCAGCAGCCGACTAGCGGGGGGATTTGGAGATACGCAGTATTTT | CASSRLAGGFGDTQYF
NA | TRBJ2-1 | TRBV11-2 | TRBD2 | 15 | TGTGCCAGCAGCAAACTAGCGGGAGGGCCTATTGAGCAGTTCTTC | CASSKLAGGPIEQFF
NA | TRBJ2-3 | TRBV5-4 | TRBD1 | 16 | TGTGCCAGCAGCCGAGATCCGGGACAGCACACAGATACGCAGTATTTT | CASSRDPGQHTDTQYF
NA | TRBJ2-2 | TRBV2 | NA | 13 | TGTGCCAGCACTAAGGGGGTGACCGGGGAGCTGTTTTTT | CASTKGVTGELFF
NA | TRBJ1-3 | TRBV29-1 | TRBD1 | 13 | TGCAGCGCCGGGACAGGGTCTGGAAACACCATATATTTT | CSAGTGSGNTIYF
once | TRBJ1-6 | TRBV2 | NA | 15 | TGTGCCAGCAGTGAAGCGCTTCGGGGGAATTCACCCCTCCACTTT | CASSEALRGNSPLHF
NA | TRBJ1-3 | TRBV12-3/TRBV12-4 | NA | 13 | TGTGCCAGCAGTCGACAGTCTGGAAACACCATATATTTT | CASSRQSGNTIYF
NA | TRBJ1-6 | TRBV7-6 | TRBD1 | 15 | TGTGCCAGCAGCTCTCGGACAGGGGGCGTTTCACCCCTCCACTTT | CASSSRTGGVSPLHF
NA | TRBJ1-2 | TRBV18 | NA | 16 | TGTGCCAGCTCACCACCGGCCACAGCAACTAACTATGGCTACACCTTC | CASSPPATATNYGYTF
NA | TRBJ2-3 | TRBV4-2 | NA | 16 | TGTGCCAGCAGCCAATCGGCAAGCGGGCGCACAGATACGCAGTATTTT | CASSQSASGRTDTQYF
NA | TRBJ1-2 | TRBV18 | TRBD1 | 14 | TGTGCCAGCTCACCACCTCCACAGGGGGATGGCTACACCTTC | CASSPPPQGDGYTF
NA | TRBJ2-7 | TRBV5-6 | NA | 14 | TGTGCCAGCAGCTTGGAAGCATTTTCCTACGAGCAGTACTTC | CASSLEAFSYEQYF
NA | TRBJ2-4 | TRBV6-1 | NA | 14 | TGTGCCAGCAGTGAAGCTCTAGCCAAAAACATTCAGTACTTC | CASSEALAKNIQYF
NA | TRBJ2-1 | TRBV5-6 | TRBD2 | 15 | TGTGCCAGCAGCTTCCCTAGCGGGAGGAGCAATGAGCAGTTCTTC | CASSFPSGRSNEQFF
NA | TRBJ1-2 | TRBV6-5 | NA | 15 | TGTGCCACCCTTAGTCGCGGTTCCCCGACTAACGTCTACACCTTC | CATLSRGSPTNVYTF
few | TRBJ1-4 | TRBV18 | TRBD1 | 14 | TGTGCCAGCTTCCCCGGGACAGAAGGTGAAAAACTGTTTTTT | CASFPGTEGEKLFF
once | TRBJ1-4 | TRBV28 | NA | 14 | TGTGCCAGCAGAGGGGGGGGGACTAATGAAAAACTGTTTTTT | CASRGGGTNEKLFF
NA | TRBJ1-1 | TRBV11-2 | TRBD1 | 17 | TGTGCCAGCAGCTGGATTGAGGGACAGTCCATGAACACTGAAGCTTTCTTT | CASSWIEGQSMNTEAFF
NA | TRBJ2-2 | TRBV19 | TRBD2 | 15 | TGTGCCAGTCAGCGGGAGGGGTCGTGGGCCGGGGAGCTGTTTTTT | CASQREGSWAGELFF
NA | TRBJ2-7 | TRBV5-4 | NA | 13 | TGTGCCAGCAGCGCCTTTAGCGGATACGAGCAGTACTTC | CASSAFSGYEQYF
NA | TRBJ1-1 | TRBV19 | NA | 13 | TGTGCCAGTAGTATAATGGGGAGCACTGAAGCTTTCTTT | CASSIMGSTEAFF
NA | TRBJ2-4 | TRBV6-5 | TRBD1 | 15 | TGTGCCAGCAGGGCCGGGACAGTTGCCAAAAACATTCAGTACTTC | CASRAGTVAKNIQYF
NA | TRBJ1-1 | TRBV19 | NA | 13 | TGTGCCAGTAGGATCAGGGTTCAGACTGAAGCTTTCTTT | CASRIRVQTEAFF
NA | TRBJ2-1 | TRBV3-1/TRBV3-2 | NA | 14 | TGTGCCAGCAGCCAATTGCGGGAACACAATGAGCAGTTCTTC | CASSQLREHNEQFF
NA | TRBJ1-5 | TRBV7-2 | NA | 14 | TGTGCCAGCAGCCCCGATGCCGGAGGTCAGCCCCAGCATTTT | CASSPDAGGQPQHF
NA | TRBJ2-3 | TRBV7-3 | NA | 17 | TGTGCCAGCAGCTTATTACCCCACGGTAGCGGCACAGATACGCAGTATTTT | CASSLLPHGSGTDTQYF
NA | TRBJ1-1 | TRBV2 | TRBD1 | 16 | TGTGCCAGCAGTGAAGGGACAGGGGCCATGAACACTGAAGCTTTCTTT | CASSEGTGAMNTEAFF
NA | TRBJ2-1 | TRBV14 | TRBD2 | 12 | TGTGCCAGCAGCCGGGGGGGCAATGAGCAGTTCTTC | CASSRGGNEQFF
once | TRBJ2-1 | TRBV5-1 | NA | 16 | TGCGCCAGCAGCTCCGGGGGGCCGAGCTCCTACAATGAGCAGTTCTTC | CASSSGGPSSYNEQFF
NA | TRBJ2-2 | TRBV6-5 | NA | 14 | TGTGCCAGCAGCCATGGAGGGGTTAACGGGGAGCTGTTTTTT | CASSHGGVNGELFF
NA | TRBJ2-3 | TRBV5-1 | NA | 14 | TGCGCCAGCAGCTTGGACTCTCACACAGATACGCAGTATTTT | CASSLDSHTDTQYF
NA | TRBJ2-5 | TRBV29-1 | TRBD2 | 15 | TGCAGCGTCTGGACTAGCGGGGGGCCGCAAGAGACCCAGTACTTC | CSVWTSGGPQETQYF
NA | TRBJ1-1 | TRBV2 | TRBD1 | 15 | TGTGCCAGCTGGGACAGGGGGATCTTGAACACTGAAGCTTTCTTT | CASWDRGILNTEAFF
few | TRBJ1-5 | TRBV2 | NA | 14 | TGTGCCAGCAGTGAAAGAGGGAGTGGATCCTTCGGGCATTTT | CASSERGSGSFGHF
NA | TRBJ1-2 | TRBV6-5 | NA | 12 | TGTGCCAGCATCCAGGGGTACTATGGCTACACCTTC | CASIQGYYGYTF
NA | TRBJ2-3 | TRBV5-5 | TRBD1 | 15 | TGTGCCAGCAGCCGCCGGGACAGGCTAACAGATACGCAGTATTTT | CASSRRDRLTDTQYF
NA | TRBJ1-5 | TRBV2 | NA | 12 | TGTGCCAGCTCCATGGTGAGGGAGAGTCAGCATTTT | CASSMVRESQHF
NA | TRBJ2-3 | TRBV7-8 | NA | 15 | TGTGCCAGCAGCTTCGGGACTGCTTACACAGATACGCAGTATTTT | CASSFGTAYTDTQYF
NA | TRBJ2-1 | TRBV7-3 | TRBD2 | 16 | TGTGCCAGCAGCCCCGTAGCGGGAGGGCCAGACAATGAGCAGTTCTTC | CASSPVAGGPDNEQFF
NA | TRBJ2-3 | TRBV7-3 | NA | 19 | TGTGCCAGCAGCACCAGACAGGGGGTAGCGGGAGCCAGCACAGATACGCAGTATTTT | CASSTRQGVAGASTDTQYF
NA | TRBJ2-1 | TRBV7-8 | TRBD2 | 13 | TGTGCCAGCAGCTTAGTGGGGGGGTCTGAGCAGTTCTTC | CASSLVGGSEQFF
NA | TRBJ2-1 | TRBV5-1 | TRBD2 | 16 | TGCGCCAGCAGCCTCAATCCTAGCGGGGGAAACAATGAGCAGTTCTTC | CASSLNPSGGNNEQFF
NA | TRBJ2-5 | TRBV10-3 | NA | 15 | TGTGCCATCAGTGAGTCGATTCAGGGCGGAGAGACCCAGTACTTC | CAISESIQGGETQYF
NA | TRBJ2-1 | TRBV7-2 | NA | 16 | TGTGCCAGCAGCTTAGTAGGAGGGGGCGGGACTGAACGGCAGTTCTTC | CASSLVGGGGTERQFF
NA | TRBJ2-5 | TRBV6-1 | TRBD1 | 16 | TGTGCCAGCAGTGAAGCGTGGACAGGCCCGGTGGAGACCCAGTACTTC | CASSEAWTGPVETQYF
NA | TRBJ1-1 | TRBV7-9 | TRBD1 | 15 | TGTGCCAGCAGCTCGCAGGGGGCGCGGAACACTGAAGCTTTCTTT | CASSSQGARNTEAFF
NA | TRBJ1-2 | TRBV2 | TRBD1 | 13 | TGTGCCAGCAGTCGGACAGGGGGGGATGGCTACACCTTC | CASSRTGGDGYTF
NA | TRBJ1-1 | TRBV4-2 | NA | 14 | TGTGCCAGCAGCCTCGATCGCGGGGGAACTGAAGCTTTCTTT | CASSLDRGGTEAFF
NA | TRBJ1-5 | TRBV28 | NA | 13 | TGTGCCAGCAGTTTACCGGGGGATCAGCCCCAGCATTTT | CASSLPGDQPQHF
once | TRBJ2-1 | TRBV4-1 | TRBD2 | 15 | TGCGCCAGCAGCCTGGTAGCGGGAGCGGGGGGTGAGCAGTTCTTC | CASSLVAGAGGEQFF
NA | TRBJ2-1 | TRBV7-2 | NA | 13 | TGTGCCAGCAGCTATTCGTTAGACAATGAGCAGTTCTTC | CASSYSLDNEQFF
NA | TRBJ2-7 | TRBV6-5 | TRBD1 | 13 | TGTGCCAGCAGTTACGGGACAGGGGACGAGCAGTACTTC | CASSYGTGDEQYF